This T cell receptor (beta chain) came from a study of PD-L1 blockade in urothelial cancer. Sample time point: pretreatment peripheral blood. TCRdb's table, derived via immunoSEQ multiplex PCR, lists solely in-frame clones and lacks some. The sample carries tens of thousands of clones, more than 70% recorded once. The material was PBMCs, obtained around atezolizumab (anti-PD-L1) treatment. This TCR was recovered from a man in his 60s with urothelial cancer.

The CDR3 coding sequence is TGTGCCAGCAGCCGCGGACAGAATCTTCAGCCCCAGCATTTT. It codes for CASSRGQNLQPQHF. The chain is built from TRBV7-2 and TRBJ1-5; tentatively, D is TRBD1 (6 bases). Between the trimmed V and J ends, which lost 5 bases and 6 bases, there was a span of 14 bases. Per germline, CDR1 SGHTA and CDR2 FQGNSA. The CDR3 consists of 14 residues. Complete variable domain (other parts from reference TRBV7-2 and TRBJ1-5): GAGVSQSPSNKVTEKGKDVELRCDPISGHTALYWYRQSLGQGLEFLIYFQGNSAPDKSGLPSDRFSAERTGGSVSTLTIQRTQQEDSAVYLCASSRGQNLQPQHFGDGTRLSIL.